These T cell receptor beta chains were read from a single sample in a study of graft-versus-host responses after intestinal transplantation. The table came from immunoSEQ multiplex PCR; TCRdb's copy has only in-frame clones and leaves some out. The data hold over 90,000 clones, with approximately 93% observed a single time. Their antigen targets remain unknown. Here the sequenced sample was unstimulated CD8+ T cells sorted from spleen or lymph node cells, taken before intestinal transplant. The receptor source for this set is a human donor who received an intestinal transplant. The CDR3 runs from the conserved cysteine through the conserved F or W. The order of the fields is V gene, clone size, J gene, D gene, CDR3 DNA, CDR3 protein. D genes are given only for firm matches. The size of a clone is reported for some rows only, either as once, few or many, or as a class for expanded clones.

V gene: TRBV10-3
clone size: once
J gene: TRBJ2-7
D gene: -
CDR3 DNA: TGTGCCATCAGTGAGTCGATCGAGCAGTACTTC
CDR3 protein: CAISESIEQYF

V gene: TRBV2
clone size: -
J gene: TRBJ1-6
D gene: -
CDR3 DNA: TGTGCCAGCAGTGAAGGCCCACTATCACCCCTCCACTTT
CDR3 protein: CASSEGPLSPLHF

V gene: TRBV10-3
clone size: -
J gene: TRBJ1-2
D gene: -
CDR3 DNA: TGTGCCATCAGTGAGGACGGGGATGGCTACACCTTC
CDR3 protein: CAISEDGDGYTF

V gene: TRBV27
clone size: -
J gene: TRBJ1-1
D gene: -
CDR3 DNA: TGTGCCAGCAGTTTATCGTGGGCGGACATGAACACTGAAGCTTTCTTT
CDR3 protein: CASSLSWADMNTEAFF

V gene: TRBV4-3
clone size: -
J gene: TRBJ1-3
D gene: -
CDR3 DNA: TGCGCCAGCAGCCCTCTAAGGAGGGGCGATCCTGGAAACACCATATATTTT
CDR3 protein: CASSPLRRGDPGNTIYF

V gene: TRBV7-9
clone size: -
J gene: TRBJ2-1
D gene: -
CDR3 DNA: TGTGCCAGCAGCACCCCTCCCAATGAGCAGTTCTTC
CDR3 protein: CASSTPPNEQFF

V gene: TRBV5-6
clone size: -
J gene: TRBJ2-1
D gene: -
CDR3 DNA: TGTGCCAGCAGCTTGGGCGCTAGCAGGTCCTACAATGAGCAGTTCTTC
CDR3 protein: CASSLGASRSYNEQFF

V gene: TRBV5-6
clone size: -
J gene: TRBJ2-1
D gene: -
CDR3 DNA: TGTGCCAGCAGCTTGTGGAATGAGCAGTTCTTC
CDR3 protein: CASSLWNEQFF

V gene: TRBV27
clone size: -
J gene: TRBJ2-3
D gene: TRBD1
CDR3 DNA: TGTGCCAGCAGCCAATGGGGACAGGGGACAGATACGCAGTATTTT
CDR3 protein: CASSQWGQGTDTQYF

V gene: TRBV4-1
clone size: -
J gene: TRBJ2-5
D gene: TRBD2
CDR3 DNA: TGCGCCAGCAGCCAAGGGAGGAGCGGGGGGGCCCTGGGGACCCAGTACTTC
CDR3 protein: CASSQGRSGGALGTQYF

V gene: TRBV11-2
clone size: once
J gene: TRBJ1-3
D gene: -
CDR3 DNA: TGTGCCAGCAGCTCCGGACAGATCTCTGGAAACACCATATATTTT
CDR3 protein: CASSSGQISGNTIYF

V gene: TRBV10-1
clone size: -
J gene: TRBJ1-2
D gene: -
CDR3 DNA: TGCGCCAGCAGTGAGTTCGGGGTCTATGGCTACACCTTC
CDR3 protein: CASSEFGVYGYTF

V gene: TRBV7-6
clone size: -
J gene: TRBJ2-7
D gene: -
CDR3 DNA: TGTGCCAGCAGCTCCGGCACCCACTACGAGCAGTACTTC
CDR3 protein: CASSSGTHYEQYF

V gene: TRBV7-6
clone size: -
J gene: TRBJ2-7
D gene: TRBD2
CDR3 DNA: TGTGCCAGCAGCCCTATAGCGGGGTCGGGCGAGCAGTACTTC
CDR3 protein: CASSPIAGSGEQYF